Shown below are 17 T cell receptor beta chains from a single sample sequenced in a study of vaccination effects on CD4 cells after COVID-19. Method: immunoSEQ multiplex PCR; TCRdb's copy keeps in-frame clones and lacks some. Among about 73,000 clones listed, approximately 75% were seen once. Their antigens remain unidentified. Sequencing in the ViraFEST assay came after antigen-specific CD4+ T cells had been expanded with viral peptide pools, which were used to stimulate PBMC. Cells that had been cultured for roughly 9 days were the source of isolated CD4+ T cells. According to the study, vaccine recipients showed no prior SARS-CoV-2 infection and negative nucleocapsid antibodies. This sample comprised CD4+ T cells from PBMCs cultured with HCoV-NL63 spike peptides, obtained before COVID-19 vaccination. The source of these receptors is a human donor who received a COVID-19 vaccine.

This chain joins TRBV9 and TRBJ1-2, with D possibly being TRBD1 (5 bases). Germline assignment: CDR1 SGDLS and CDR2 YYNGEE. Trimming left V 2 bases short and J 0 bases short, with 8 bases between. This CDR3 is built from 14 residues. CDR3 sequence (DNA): TGTGCCAGCAGCGTTATGACAGCTAACTATGGCTACACCTTC. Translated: CASSVMTANYGYTF.

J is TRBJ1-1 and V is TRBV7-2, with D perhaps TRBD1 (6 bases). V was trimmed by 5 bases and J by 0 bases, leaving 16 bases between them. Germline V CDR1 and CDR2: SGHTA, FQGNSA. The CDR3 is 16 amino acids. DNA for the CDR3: TGTGCCAGCAGCCAACAGGGACGGACGGTGAACACTGAAGCTTTCTTT. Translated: CASSQQGRTVNTEAFF.

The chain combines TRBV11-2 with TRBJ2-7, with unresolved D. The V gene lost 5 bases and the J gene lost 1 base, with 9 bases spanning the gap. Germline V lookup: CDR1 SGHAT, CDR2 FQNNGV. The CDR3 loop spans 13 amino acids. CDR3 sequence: CASSVTVSYEQYV. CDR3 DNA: TGTGCCAGCAGCGTCACGGTATCCTACGAGCAGTACGTC.

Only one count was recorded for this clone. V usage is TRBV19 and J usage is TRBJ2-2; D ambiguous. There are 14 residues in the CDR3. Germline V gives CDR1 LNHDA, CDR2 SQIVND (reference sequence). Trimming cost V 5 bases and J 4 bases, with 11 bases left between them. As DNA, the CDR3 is TGTGCCAGTAGTCCCGGGCGGATCACCGGGGAGCTGTTTTTT. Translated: CASSPGRITGELFF.

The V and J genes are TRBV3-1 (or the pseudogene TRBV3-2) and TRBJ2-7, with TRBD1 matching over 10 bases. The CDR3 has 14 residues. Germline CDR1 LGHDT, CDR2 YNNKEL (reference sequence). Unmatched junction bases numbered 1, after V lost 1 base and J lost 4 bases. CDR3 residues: CASSQGGQGYEQYV. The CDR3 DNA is TGTGCCAGCAGCCAAGGGGGACAGGGGTACGAGCAGTACGTC.

Here the CDR3 reads CASSDRAGPYEQYV. CDR3 DNA: TGTGCCAGCTCTGACAGGGCGGGTCCCTACGAGCAGTACGTC. The V gene is TRBV6-6, the J gene TRBJ2-7; TRBD1 agrees at 7 bases. In germline, CDR1 is MNHNY, CDR2 SVGAGI (reference sequence). The CDR3 spans 14 residues. Unmatched junction bases numbered 9, after V lost 8 bases and J lost 2 bases.

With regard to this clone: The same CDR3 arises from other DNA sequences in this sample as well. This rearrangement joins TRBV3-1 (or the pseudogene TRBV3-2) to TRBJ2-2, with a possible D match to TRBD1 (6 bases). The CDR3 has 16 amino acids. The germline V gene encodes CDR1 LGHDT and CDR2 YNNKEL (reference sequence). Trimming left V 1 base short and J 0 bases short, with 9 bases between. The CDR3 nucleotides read TGTGCCAGCAGCCAAGGTACAGGGTCGAACACCGGGGAGCTGTTTTTT. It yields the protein CASSQGTGSNTGELFF.

In DNA form, the CDR3 reads TGTGCCAGTAGTATAGTGAGCAGGGAAGCTTTCTTT. This gives the protein CASSIVSREAFF. The V and J genes are TRBV19 and TRBJ1-1; D unresolved. CDR3 size: 12 residues. Germline V gene data show CDR1 as LNHDA and CDR2 as SQIVND (reference sequence). Trimming stripped 1 base from V and 8 bases from J, with 8 bases between.

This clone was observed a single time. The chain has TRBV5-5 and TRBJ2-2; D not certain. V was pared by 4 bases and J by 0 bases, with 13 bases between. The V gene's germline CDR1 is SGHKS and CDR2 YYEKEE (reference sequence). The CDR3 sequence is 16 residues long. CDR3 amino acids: CASSNVFGANTGELFF. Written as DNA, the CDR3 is TGTGCCAGCAGCAATGTGTTTGGCGCGAACACCGGGGAGCTGTTTTTT.

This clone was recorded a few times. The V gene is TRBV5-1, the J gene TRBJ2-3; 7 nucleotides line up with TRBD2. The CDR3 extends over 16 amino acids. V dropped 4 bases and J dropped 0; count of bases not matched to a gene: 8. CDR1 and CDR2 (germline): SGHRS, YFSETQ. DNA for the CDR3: TGCGCCAGCAGCCGGTACGAAGCGGGAAGCACAGATACGCAGTATTTT. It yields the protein CASSRYEAGSTDTQYF.

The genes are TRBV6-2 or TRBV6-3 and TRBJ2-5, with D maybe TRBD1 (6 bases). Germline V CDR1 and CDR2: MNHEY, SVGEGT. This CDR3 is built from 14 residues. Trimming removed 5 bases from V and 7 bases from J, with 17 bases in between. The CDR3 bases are TGTGCCAGCAGTAAACACAGGGATCGAGGGACCCAGTACTTC. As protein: CASSKHRDRGTQYF.

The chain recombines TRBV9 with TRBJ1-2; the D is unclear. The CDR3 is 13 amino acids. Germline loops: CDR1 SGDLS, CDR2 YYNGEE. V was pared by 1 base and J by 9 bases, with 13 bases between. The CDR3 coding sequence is TGTGCCAGCAGCGTATCTGAGGGTAATCGCTACACCTTC. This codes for CASSVSEGNRYTF. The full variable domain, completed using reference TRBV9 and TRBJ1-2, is DSGVTQTPKHLITATGQRVTLRCSPRSGDLSVYWYQQSLDQGLQFLIQYYNGEERAKGNILERFSAQQFPDLHSELNLSSLELGDSALYFCASSVSEGNRYTFGSGTRLTVV.

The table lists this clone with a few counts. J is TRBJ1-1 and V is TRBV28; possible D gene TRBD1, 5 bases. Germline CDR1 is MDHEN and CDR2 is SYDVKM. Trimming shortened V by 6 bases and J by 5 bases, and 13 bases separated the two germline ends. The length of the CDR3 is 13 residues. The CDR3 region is CASSWGVRTEAFF. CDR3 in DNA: TGTGCCAGCAGCTGGGGCGTAAGGACTGAAGCTTTCTTT.

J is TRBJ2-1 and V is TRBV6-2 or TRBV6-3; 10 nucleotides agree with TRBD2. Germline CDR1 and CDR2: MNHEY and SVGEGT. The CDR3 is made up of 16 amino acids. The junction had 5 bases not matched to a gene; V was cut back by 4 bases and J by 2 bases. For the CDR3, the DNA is TGTGCCAGCAGTTTATTAAGCGGGGGGGCCTACAATGAGCAGTTCTTC. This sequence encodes CASSLLSGGAYNEQFF.

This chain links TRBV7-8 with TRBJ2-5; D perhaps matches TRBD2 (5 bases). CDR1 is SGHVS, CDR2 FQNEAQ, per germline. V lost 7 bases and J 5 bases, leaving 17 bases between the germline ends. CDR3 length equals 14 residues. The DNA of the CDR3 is TGTGCCAGCACCAAAAACAGACTATCTGAGACCCAGTACTTC. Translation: CASTKNRLSETQYF. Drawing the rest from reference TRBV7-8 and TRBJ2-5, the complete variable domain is GAGVSQSPRYKVAKRGQDVALRCDPISGHVSLFWYQQALGQGPEFLTYFQNEAQLDKSGLPSDRFFAERPEGSVSTLKIQRTQQEDSAVYLCASTKNRLSETQYFGPGTRLLVL.

The CDR3 nucleotides are TGTGCCAGCAGAGCCTTGACAGCATCCTACGAGCAGTACGTC. Protein product: CASRALTASYEQYV. This chain connects TRBV6-5 to TRBJ2-7, with D perhaps TRBD1 (5 bases). V lost 6 bases and J 1 base, leaving 13 bases between the germline ends. The CDR3 spans 14 residues. Germline CDR1 MNHEY, CDR2 SVGAGI.

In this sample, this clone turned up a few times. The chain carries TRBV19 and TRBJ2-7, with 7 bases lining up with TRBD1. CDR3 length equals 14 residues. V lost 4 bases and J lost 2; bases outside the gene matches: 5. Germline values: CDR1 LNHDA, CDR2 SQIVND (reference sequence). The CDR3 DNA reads TGTGCCAGTAGTAACCGGGACAGCCCCTACGAGCAGTACGTC. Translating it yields CASSNRDSPYEQYV.